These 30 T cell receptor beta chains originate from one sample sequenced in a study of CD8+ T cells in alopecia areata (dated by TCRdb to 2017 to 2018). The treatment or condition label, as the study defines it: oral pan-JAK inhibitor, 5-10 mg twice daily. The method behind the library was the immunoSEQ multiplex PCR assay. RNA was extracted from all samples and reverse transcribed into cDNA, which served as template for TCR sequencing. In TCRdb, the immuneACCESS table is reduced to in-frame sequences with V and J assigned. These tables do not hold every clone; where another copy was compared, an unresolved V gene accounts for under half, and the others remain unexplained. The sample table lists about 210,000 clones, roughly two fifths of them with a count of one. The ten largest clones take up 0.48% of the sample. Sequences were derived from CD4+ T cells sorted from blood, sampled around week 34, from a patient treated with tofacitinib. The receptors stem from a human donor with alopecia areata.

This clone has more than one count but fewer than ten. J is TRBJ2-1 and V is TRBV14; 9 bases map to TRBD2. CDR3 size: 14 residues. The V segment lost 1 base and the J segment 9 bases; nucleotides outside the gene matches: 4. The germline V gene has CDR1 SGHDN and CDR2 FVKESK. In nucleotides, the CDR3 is TGTGCCAGCAGCCAAGGGGGGACTAGCATTGAGCAGTTCTTC. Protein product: CASSQGGTSIEQFF.

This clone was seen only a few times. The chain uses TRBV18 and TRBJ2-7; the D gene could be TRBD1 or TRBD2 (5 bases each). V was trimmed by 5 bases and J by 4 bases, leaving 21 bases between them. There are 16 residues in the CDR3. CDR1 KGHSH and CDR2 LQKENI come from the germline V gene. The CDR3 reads CASSTTDGAEGYEQYF. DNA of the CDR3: TGTGCCAGCTCAACCACAGACGGGGCCGAAGGGTACGAGCAGTACTTC.

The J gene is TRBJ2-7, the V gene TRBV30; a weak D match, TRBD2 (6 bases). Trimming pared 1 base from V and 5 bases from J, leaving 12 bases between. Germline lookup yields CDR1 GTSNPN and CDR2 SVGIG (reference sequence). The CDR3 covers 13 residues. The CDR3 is CAWSGGEAHEQYF. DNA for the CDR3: TGTGCCTGGAGTGGGGGGGAGGCCCACGAGCAGTACTTC.

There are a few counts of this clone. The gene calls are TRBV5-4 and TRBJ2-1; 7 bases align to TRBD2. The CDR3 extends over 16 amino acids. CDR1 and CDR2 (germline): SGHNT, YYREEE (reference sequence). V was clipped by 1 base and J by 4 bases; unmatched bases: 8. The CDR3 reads CASSLRSLADYNEQFF. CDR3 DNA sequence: TGTGCCAGCAGCTTGAGGTCCCTAGCGGATTACAATGAGCAGTTCTTC.

CDR3 in DNA: TGTGCCAGCACCCAGGGACAGGGGGGTACTGAAGCTTTCTTT. Its protein is CASTQGQGGTEAFF. V and J are TRBV7-9 and TRBJ1-1, with 11 nucleotides matching TRBD1. The CDR3 sequence is 14 residues long. The germline V gene encodes CDR1 SEHNR and CDR2 FQNEAQ (reference sequence). Unmatched junction bases numbered 6, after V lost 7 bases and J lost 5 bases.

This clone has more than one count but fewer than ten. The CDR3 nucleotides read TGTGCCAGCAGACACTGGGACTCTGGAAACACCATATATTTT. Residues: CASRHWDSGNTIYF. The chain has TRBV14 and TRBJ1-3; D not certain. CDR1 and CDR2 from the germline V gene are SGHDN and FVKESK. The CDR3 length is 14 residues. Trimming took off 6 bases at V and 0 bases at J, with 9 bases between the two ends.

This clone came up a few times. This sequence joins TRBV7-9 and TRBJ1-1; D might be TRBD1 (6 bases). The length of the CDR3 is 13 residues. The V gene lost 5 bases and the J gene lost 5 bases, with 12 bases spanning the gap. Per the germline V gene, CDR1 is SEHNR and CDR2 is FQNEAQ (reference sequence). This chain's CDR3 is CASSRGQWTEAFF. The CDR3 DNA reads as TGTGCCAGCAGCCGAGGACAGTGGACTGAAGCTTTCTTT.

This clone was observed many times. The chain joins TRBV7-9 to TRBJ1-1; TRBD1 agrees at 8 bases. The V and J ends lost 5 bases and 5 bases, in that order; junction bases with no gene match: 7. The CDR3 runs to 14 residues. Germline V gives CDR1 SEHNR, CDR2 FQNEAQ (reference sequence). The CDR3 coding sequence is TGTGCCAGCAGCCCCGGGACAGGACCTACTGAAGCTTTCTTT. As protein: CASSPGTGPTEAFF.

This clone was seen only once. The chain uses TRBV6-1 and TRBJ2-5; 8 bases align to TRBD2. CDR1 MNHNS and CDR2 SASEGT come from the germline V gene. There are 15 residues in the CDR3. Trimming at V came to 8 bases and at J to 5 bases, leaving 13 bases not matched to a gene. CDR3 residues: CASGQPRTSKETQYF. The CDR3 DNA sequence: TGTGCCAGCGGACAACCGAGGACTAGCAAGGAGACCCAGTACTTC.

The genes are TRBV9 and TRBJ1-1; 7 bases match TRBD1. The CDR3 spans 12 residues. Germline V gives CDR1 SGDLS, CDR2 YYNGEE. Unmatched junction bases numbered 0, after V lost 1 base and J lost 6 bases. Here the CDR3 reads CASSVQGAEAFF. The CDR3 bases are TGTGCCAGCAGCGTACAGGGGGCTGAAGCTTTCTTT. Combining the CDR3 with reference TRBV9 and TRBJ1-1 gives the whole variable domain DSGVTQTPKHLITATGQRVTLRCSPRSGDLSVYWYQQSLDQGLQFLIQYYNGEERAKGNILERFSAQQFPDLHSELNLSSLELGDSALYFCASSVQGAEAFFGQGTRLTVV.

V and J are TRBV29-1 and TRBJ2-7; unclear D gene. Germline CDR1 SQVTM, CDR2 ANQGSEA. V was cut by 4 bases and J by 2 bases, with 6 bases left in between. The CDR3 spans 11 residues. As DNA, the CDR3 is TGCAGCGTTGTTAAAACCTACGAGCAGTACTTC. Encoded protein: CSVVKTYEQYF.

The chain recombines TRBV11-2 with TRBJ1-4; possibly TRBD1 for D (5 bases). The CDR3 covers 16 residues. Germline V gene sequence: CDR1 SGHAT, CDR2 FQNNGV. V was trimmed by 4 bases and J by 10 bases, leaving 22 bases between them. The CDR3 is CASSSPRDGSAGKLFF. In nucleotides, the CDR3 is TGTGCCAGCAGCTCCCCTAGGGACGGCTCCGCCGGAAAACTGTTTTTT.

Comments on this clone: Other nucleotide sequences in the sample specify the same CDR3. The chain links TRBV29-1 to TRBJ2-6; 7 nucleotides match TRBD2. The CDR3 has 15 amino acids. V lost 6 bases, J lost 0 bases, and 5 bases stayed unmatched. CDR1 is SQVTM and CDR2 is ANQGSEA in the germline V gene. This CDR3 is CSVGGQGSGANVLTF. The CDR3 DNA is TGCAGCGTGGGAGGGCAGGGCTCTGGGGCCAACGTCCTGACTTTC.

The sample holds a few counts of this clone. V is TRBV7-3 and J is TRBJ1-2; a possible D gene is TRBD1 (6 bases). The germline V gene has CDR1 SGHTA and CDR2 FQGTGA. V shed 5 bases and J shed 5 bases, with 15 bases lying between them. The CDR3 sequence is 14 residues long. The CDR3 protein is CASSADRFSYGYTF. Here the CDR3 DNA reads TGTGCCAGCAGCGCCGACAGGTTCTCGTATGGCTACACCTTC.

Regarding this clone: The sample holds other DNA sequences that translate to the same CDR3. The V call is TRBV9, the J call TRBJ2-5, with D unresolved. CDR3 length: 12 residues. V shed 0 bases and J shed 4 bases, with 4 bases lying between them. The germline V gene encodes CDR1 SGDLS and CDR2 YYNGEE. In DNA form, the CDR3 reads TGTGCCAGCAGCGTAGGGGGAGAGACCCAGTACTTC. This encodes CASSVGGETQYF.

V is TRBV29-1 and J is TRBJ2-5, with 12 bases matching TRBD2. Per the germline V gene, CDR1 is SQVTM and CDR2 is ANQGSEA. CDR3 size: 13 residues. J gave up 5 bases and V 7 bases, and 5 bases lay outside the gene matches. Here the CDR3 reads CSAASGRAETQYF. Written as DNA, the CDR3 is TGCAGCGCGGCTAGCGGGAGGGCGGAGACCCAGTACTTC. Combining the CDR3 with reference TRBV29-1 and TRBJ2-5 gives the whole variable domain SAVISQKPSRDICQRGTSLTIQCQVDSQVTMMFWYRQQPGQSLTLIATANQGSEATYESGFVIDKFPISRPNLTFSTLTVSNMSPEDSSIYLCSAASGRAETQYFGPGTRLLVL.

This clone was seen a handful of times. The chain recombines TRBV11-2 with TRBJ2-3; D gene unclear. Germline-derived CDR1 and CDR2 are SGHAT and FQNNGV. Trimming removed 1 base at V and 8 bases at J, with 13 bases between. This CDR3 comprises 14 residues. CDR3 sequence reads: CASSLAHDGVTQYF. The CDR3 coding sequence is TGTGCCAGCAGCTTAGCTCACGATGGAGTTACGCAGTATTTT.

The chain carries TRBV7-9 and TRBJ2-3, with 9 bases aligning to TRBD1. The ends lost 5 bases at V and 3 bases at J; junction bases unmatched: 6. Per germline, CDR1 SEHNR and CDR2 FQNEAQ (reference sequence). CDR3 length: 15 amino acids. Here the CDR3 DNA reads TGTGCCAGCAGCGCCCACAGGGGGCGTACAGATACGCAGTATTTT. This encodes CASSAHRGRTDTQYF. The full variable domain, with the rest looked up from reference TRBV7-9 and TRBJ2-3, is DTGVSQNPRHKITKRGQNVTFRCDPISEHNRLYWYRQTLGQGPEFLTYFQNEAQLEKSRLLSDRFSAERPKGSFSTLEIQRTEQGDSAMYLCASSAHRGRTDTQYFGPGTRLTVL.

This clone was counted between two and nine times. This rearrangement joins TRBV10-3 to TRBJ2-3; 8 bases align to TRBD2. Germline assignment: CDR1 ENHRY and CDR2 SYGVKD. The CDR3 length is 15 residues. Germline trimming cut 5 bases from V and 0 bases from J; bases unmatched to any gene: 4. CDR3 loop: CAISILAGSTDTQYF. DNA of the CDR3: TGTGCCATCAGTATATTAGCGGGGAGCACAGATACGCAGTATTTT.

The CDR3 region is CASSSQSGRVAGELFF. CDR3 nucleotides: TGCGCCAGCAGCTCCCAAAGCGGGAGGGTCGCCGGGGAGCTGTTTTTT. The rearrangement uses TRBV5-1 and TRBJ2-2; 10 positions match TRBD2. V was pared by 3 bases and J by 6 bases, with 8 bases of the junction left unmatched. The CDR3 extends over 16 amino acids. CDR1 and CDR2 from the germline V gene are SGHRS and YFSETQ.

The CDR3 coding sequence is TGTGCCAGCAGCCAAGCAGAGGGGCTAGGGACTGAAGCTTTCTTT. The encoded protein is CASSQAEGLGTEAFF. The V and J genes are TRBV7-2 and TRBJ1-1, with D possibly matching TRBD1 (5 bases). V was clipped by 5 bases and J by 5 bases, with 18 bases between them. This CDR3 is 15 amino acids long. From germline, CDR1 is SGHTA and CDR2 FQGNSA.

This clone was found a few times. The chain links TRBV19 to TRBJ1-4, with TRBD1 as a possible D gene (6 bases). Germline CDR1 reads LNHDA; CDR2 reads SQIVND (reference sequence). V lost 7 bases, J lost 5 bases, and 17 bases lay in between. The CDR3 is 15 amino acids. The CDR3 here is CASIGQRGTNEKLFF. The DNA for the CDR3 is TGTGCCAGTATAGGACAGCGTGGTACCAATGAAAAACTGTTTTTT.

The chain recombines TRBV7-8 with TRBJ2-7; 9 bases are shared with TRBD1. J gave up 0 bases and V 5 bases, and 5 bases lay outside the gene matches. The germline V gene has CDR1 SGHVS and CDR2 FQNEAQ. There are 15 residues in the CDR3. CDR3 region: CASSPWTGVSYEQYF. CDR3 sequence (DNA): TGTGCCAGCAGCCCTTGGACAGGGGTCTCCTACGAGCAGTACTTC.

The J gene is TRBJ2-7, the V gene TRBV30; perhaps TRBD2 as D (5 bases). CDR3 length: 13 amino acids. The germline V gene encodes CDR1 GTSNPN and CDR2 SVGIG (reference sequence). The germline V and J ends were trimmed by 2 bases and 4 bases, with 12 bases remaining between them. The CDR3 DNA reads TGTGCCTGGAGTCCGGGATTCGGGTACGAGCAGTACTTC. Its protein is CAWSPGFGYEQYF.

Here the CDR3 DNA reads TGTGCCAGCAGCTTCAGCACAGATACGCAGTATTTT. Protein sequence: CASSFSTDTQYF. The chain employs TRBV5-8 and TRBJ2-3; D is uncertain. CDR1 SGHTS and CDR2 YDEGEE come from the germline V gene. V lost 2 bases to trimming and J lost 0 bases, with 1 base between them. This CDR3 comprises 12 residues. Based on the CDR3 plus reference TRBV5-8 and TRBJ2-3, the full variable domain is EAGVTQSPTHLIKTRGQQATLRCSPISGHTSVYWYQQALGLGLQFLLWYDEGEERNRGNFPPRFSGRQFPNYSSELNVNALELEDSALYLCASSFSTDTQYFGPGTRLTVL.

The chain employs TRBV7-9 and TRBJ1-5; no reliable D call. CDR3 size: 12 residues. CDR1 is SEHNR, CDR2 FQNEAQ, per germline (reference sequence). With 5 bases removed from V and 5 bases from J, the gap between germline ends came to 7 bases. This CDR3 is CASSQDYQPQHF. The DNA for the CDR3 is TGTGCCAGCAGCCAGGATTATCAGCCCCAGCATTTT.

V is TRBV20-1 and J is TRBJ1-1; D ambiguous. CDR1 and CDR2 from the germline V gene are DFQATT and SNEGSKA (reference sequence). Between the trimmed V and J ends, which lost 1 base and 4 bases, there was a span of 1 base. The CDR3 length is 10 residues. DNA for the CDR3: TGCAGTGCTAGAGGCACTGAAGCTTTCTTT. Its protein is CSARGTEAFF.

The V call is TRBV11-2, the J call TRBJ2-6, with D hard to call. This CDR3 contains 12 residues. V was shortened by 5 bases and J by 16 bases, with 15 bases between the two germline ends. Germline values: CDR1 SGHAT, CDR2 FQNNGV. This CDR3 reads CASSHPRPDLTF. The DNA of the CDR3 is TGTGCCAGCAGCCACCCAAGGCCAGATCTGACTTTC. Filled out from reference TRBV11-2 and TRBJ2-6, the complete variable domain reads EAGVAQSPRYKIIEKRQSVAFWCNPISGHATLYWYQQILGQGPKLLIQFQNNGVVDDSQLPKDRFSAERLKGVDSTLKIQPAKLEDSAVYLCASSHPRPDLTFGAGSRLTVL.

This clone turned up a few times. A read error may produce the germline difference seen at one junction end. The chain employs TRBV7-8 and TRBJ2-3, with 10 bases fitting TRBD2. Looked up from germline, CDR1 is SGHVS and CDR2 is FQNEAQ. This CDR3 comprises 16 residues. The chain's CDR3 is CASSLYRTSGTDMQYF. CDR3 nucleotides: TGTGCCAGCAGCCTTTACCGGACTAGCGGTACAGATATGCAGTATTTT.

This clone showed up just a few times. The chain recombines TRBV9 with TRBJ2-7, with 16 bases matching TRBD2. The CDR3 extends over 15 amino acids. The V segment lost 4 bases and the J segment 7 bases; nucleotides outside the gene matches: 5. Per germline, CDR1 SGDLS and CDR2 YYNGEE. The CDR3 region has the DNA TGTGCCAGCAGCCCCGGGACTAGCGGGGGGGTTGAGCAGTACTTC. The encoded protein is CASSPGTSGGVEQYF.